A selection of T cell receptor beta chains follows, all from one sample in a study of OX40 agonist ivuxolimab in advanced cancers. Repertoires were generated with immunoSEQ multiplex PCR, while TCRdb's copy carries only in-frame clones and drops some. The repertoire holds 55,000 to 75,000 clones, with 85% as singletons. The specimen comprised CD4+ or CD8+ T cells sorted from blood, sampled in a trial of the OX40 agonist ivuxolimab. The receptors were sampled from an adult with an advanced solid tumor such as melanoma, head and neck, liver or kidney cancer. Both conserved end residues are part of each CDR3. The order of the fields is clone size, J gene, V gene, CDR3 length, D gene, CDR3 DNA, CDR3 protein. A D gene is named only where the DNA matches it firmly. Rows may omit the clone size; those that give it use once, few, many or a size class.

clone size: once
J gene: TRBJ1-3
V gene: TRBV7-9
CDR3 length: 15
D gene: TRBD1
CDR3 DNA: TGTGCCAGCAGGAAACAGGGGAAAGGTGGAAACACCATATATTTT
CDR3 protein: CASRKQGKGGNTIYF

clone size: NA
J gene: TRBJ1-1
V gene: TRBV2
CDR3 length: 11
D gene: NA
CDR3 DNA: TGTGCCAGCAGTCCCGCCCGGGGAGCTTTCTTT
CDR3 protein: CASSPARGAFF

clone size: NA
J gene: TRBJ2-5
V gene: TRBV28
CDR3 length: 15
D gene: NA
CDR3 DNA: TGTGCCAGCAGGACAGGACAGTTAAGTTACGAGACCCAGTACTTC
CDR3 protein: CASRTGQLSYETQYF

clone size: NA
J gene: TRBJ1-1
V gene: TRBV7-9
CDR3 length: 14
D gene: TRBD1
CDR3 DNA: TGTGCCAGCAGCCGGGGGACAGGGCTAGCTGAAGCTTTCTTT
CDR3 protein: CASSRGTGLAEAFF

clone size: NA
J gene: TRBJ2-1
V gene: TRBV2
CDR3 length: 13
D gene: TRBD1
CDR3 DNA: TGTGCCCCGGGACAGACTAACTACAATGAGCAGTTCTTC
CDR3 protein: CAPGQTNYNEQFF

clone size: NA
J gene: TRBJ2-1
V gene: TRBV11-3
CDR3 length: 16
D gene: NA
CDR3 DNA: TGTGCCAGCAGCTTAGGGGTGTCTCAGGTGGGCAATGAGCAGTTCTTC
CDR3 protein: CASSLGVSQVGNEQFF

clone size: few
J gene: TRBJ2-5
V gene: TRBV2
CDR3 length: 12
D gene: NA
CDR3 DNA: TGTGCCAGCAGTGTGACGGAAGAGACCCAGTACTTC
CDR3 protein: CASSVTEETQYF

clone size: NA
J gene: TRBJ2-1
V gene: TRBV19
CDR3 length: 20
D gene: TRBD2
CDR3 DNA: TGTGCCAGTAGTACCTTTAGTAGCGGGAGTTTTCAACGCTCCTACAATGAGCAGTTCTTC
CDR3 protein: CASSTFSSGSFQRSYNEQFF

clone size: few
J gene: TRBJ1-1
V gene: TRBV28
CDR3 length: 13
D gene: TRBD1
CDR3 DNA: TGTGCCAGCAGTTTCATAGGGACAGGTGAAGCTTTCTTT
CDR3 protein: CASSFIGTGEAFF

clone size: few
J gene: TRBJ1-2
V gene: TRBV30
CDR3 length: 14
D gene: TRBD1
CDR3 DNA: TGTGCCTGGAGGAGACAGGGAGGGGTCGATGGCTACACCTTC
CDR3 protein: CAWRRQGGVDGYTF

clone size: NA
J gene: TRBJ1-3
V gene: TRBV27
CDR3 length: 15
D gene: NA
CDR3 DNA: TGTGCCAGCAGTTTATCGAGGTTGCCTGGAAACACCATATATTTT
CDR3 protein: CASSLSRLPGNTIYF

clone size: NA
J gene: TRBJ2-2
V gene: TRBV19
CDR3 length: 14
D gene: TRBD1
CDR3 DNA: TGTGCCAGTAGTTCGACAGGGTGGACCGGGGAGCTGTTTTTT
CDR3 protein: CASSSTGWTGELFF

clone size: NA
J gene: TRBJ1-2
V gene: TRBV4-1
CDR3 length: 14
D gene: NA
CDR3 DNA: TGCGCCAGCAGCCAACCGGACACCCCCTATGGCTACACCTTC
CDR3 protein: CASSQPDTPYGYTF

clone size: NA
J gene: TRBJ1-4
V gene: TRBV18
CDR3 length: 16
D gene: NA
CDR3 DNA: TGTGCCAGCTCCCGCGGACAGCTTGCAACTAATGAAAAACTGTTTTTT
CDR3 protein: CASSRGQLATNEKLFF

clone size: NA
J gene: TRBJ1-2
V gene: TRBV5-8
CDR3 length: 15
D gene: NA
CDR3 DNA: TGTGCCAGCAGCTTGGCCCTCGGACCGATATATGGCTACACCTTC
CDR3 protein: CASSLALGPIYGYTF

clone size: NA
J gene: TRBJ2-2
V gene: TRBV9
CDR3 length: 14
D gene: TRBD1
CDR3 DNA: TGTGCCAGCAGGGGACAGGGGAAAACCGGGGAGCTGTTTTTT
CDR3 protein: CASRGQGKTGELFF

clone size: NA
J gene: TRBJ2-4
V gene: TRBV29-1
CDR3 length: 14
D gene: NA
CDR3 DNA: TGCAGCGTTGTGGAGGGGCCAGCCAAAAACATTCAGTACTTC
CDR3 protein: CSVVEGPAKNIQYF

clone size: NA
J gene: TRBJ2-7
V gene: TRBV5-1
CDR3 length: 15
D gene: NA
CDR3 DNA: TGCGCCAGCAGCGACCAGAGAGGGGAGCCCTACGAGCAGTACTTC
CDR3 protein: CASSDQRGEPYEQYF

clone size: NA
J gene: TRBJ2-7
V gene: TRBV29-1
CDR3 length: 12
D gene: NA
CDR3 DNA: TGCGGCGTCAGGGAAGGATCCTACGAGCAGTACTTC
CDR3 protein: CGVREGSYEQYF

clone size: NA
J gene: TRBJ1-3
V gene: TRBV27
CDR3 length: 14
D gene: NA
CDR3 DNA: TGTGCCAGCAGTTTATTAGGGGGTGGAAACACCATATATTTT
CDR3 protein: CASSLLGGGNTIYF

clone size: NA
J gene: TRBJ2-2
V gene: TRBV2
CDR3 length: 14
D gene: NA
CDR3 DNA: TGTGCCAGCAGTGAACAGAGCAGCACCGGGGAGCTGTTTTTT
CDR3 protein: CASSEQSSTGELFF

clone size: NA
J gene: TRBJ2-5
V gene: TRBV6-5
CDR3 length: 15
D gene: TRBD2
CDR3 DNA: TGTGCCAGCAGTCAAAGCGGGAGGGCCTCAGAGACCCAGTACTTC
CDR3 protein: CASSQSGRASETQYF

clone size: NA
J gene: TRBJ1-1
V gene: TRBV30
CDR3 length: 12
D gene: TRBD1
CDR3 DNA: TGTGCCTGGAGTCACAGGGGCACTGAAGCTTTCTTT
CDR3 protein: CAWSHRGTEAFF

clone size: NA
J gene: TRBJ1-2
V gene: TRBV28
CDR3 length: 12
D gene: NA
CDR3 DNA: TGTGCCAGCAGCTCCGTTCGGGGCGGCTACACCTTC
CDR3 protein: CASSSVRGGYTF

clone size: once
J gene: TRBJ1-3
V gene: TRBV6-4
CDR3 length: 15
D gene: TRBD1
CDR3 DNA: TGTGCCAGCAGTGGACAGGGGAAAACTGGAAACACCATATATTTT
CDR3 protein: CASSGQGKTGNTIYF

clone size: NA
J gene: TRBJ1-2
V gene: TRBV14
CDR3 length: 13
D gene: TRBD1
CDR3 DNA: TGTGCCAGCAGCCAAGGGACAGGTTATGGCTACACCTTC
CDR3 protein: CASSQGTGYGYTF

clone size: once
J gene: TRBJ1-5
V gene: TRBV7-9
CDR3 length: 15
D gene: TRBD1
CDR3 DNA: TGTGCCAGCAGCTTGGTGGGACAGACCAATCAGCCCCAGCATTTT
CDR3 protein: CASSLVGQTNQPQHF

clone size: once
J gene: TRBJ2-7
V gene: TRBV5-1
CDR3 length: 18
D gene: TRBD1
CDR3 DNA: TGCGCCAGCAAAAAGCTTGGGATTGGAACAGGGGTCTCCTACGAGCAGTACTTC
CDR3 protein: CASKKLGIGTGVSYEQYF

clone size: NA
J gene: TRBJ1-5
V gene: TRBV7-8
CDR3 length: 16
D gene: NA
CDR3 DNA: TGTGCCAGCAGCTTCCTAATAAGGGGTTTTGACCAGCCCCAGCATTTT
CDR3 protein: CASSFLIRGFDQPQHF

clone size: NA
J gene: TRBJ1-1
V gene: TRBV5-1
CDR3 length: 14
D gene: NA
CDR3 DNA: TGCGCCAGCAGCCCCCGGCAGGCCAACACTGAAGCTTTCTTT
CDR3 protein: CASSPRQANTEAFF

clone size: NA
J gene: TRBJ2-2
V gene: TRBV5-1
CDR3 length: 15
D gene: TRBD1
CDR3 DNA: TGCGCCAGCAGCTCCCGGACAGGGGATACCGGGGAGCTGTTTTTT
CDR3 protein: CASSSRTGDTGELFF

clone size: NA
J gene: TRBJ2-4
V gene: TRBV2
CDR3 length: 18
D gene: NA
CDR3 DNA: TGTGCCAGCAGTGACTTAGGGCGGGGCGGGGTAGCCAAAAACATTCAGTACTTC
CDR3 protein: CASSDLGRGGVAKNIQYF

clone size: once
J gene: TRBJ1-2
V gene: TRBV29-1
CDR3 length: 12
D gene: NA
CDR3 DNA: TGCAGCGTCAATTCAGGGACGTATGGCTACACCTTC
CDR3 protein: CSVNSGTYGYTF

clone size: NA
J gene: TRBJ1-2
V gene: TRBV29-1
CDR3 length: 15
D gene: TRBD1
CDR3 DNA: TGCAGCGCTGCCTACCCGACAGGGTTTAACTATGGCTACACCTTC
CDR3 protein: CSAAYPTGFNYGYTF

clone size: NA
J gene: TRBJ2-1
V gene: TRBV7-3
CDR3 length: 18
D gene: TRBD1
CDR3 DNA: TGTGCCAGCAGCTCGTTCCCCGGGACAGGGGCCTCCTACAATGAGCAGTTCTTC
CDR3 protein: CASSSFPGTGASYNEQFF

clone size: once
J gene: TRBJ2-1
V gene: TRBV11-2
CDR3 length: 13
D gene: NA
CDR3 DNA: TGTGCCAGCAGCTTTTATAGTGACAGTGAGCAGTTCTTC
CDR3 protein: CASSFYSDSEQFF

clone size: NA
J gene: TRBJ2-7
V gene: TRBV5-1
CDR3 length: 16
D gene: NA
CDR3 DNA: TGCGCCAGCAGCTTGGCCGTTTCAGGGATCAGCTACGAGCAGTACTTC
CDR3 protein: CASSLAVSGISYEQYF

clone size: NA
J gene: TRBJ2-5
V gene: TRBV7-9
CDR3 length: 12
D gene: NA
CDR3 DNA: TGTGCCAGCAGCTTTGATGTAGAGACCCAGTACTTC
CDR3 protein: CASSFDVETQYF

clone size: NA
J gene: TRBJ1-5
V gene: TRBV30
CDR3 length: 16
D gene: TRBD1
CDR3 DNA: TGTGCCTGGGGAATCCCGGGACAGGGTCTGAGTCAGCCCCAGCATTTT
CDR3 protein: CAWGIPGQGLSQPQHF

clone size: NA
J gene: TRBJ2-7
V gene: TRBV5-6
CDR3 length: 15
D gene: TRBD1
CDR3 DNA: TGTGCCAGCAGCCGCCGAACAGGGGGCACAGGCGAGCAGTACTTC
CDR3 protein: CASSRRTGGTGEQYF